A selection of T cell receptor beta chains follows, all from one sample in a study of blood T cell repertoires in COVID-19. Produced via immunoSEQ multiplex PCR; TCRdb's table is partial and in-frame only. The sample contains approximately 93,000 clones, around 88% of which appear only once. The sequencing input was peripheral blood. All receptors derive from a man aged 45-65 years with COVID-19, enrolled during active disease. CDR3s include the opening cysteine and the closing phenylalanine or tryptophan. D genes are given only for firm matches.

j_call: TRBJ1-2
d_call: TRBD1
v_call: TRBV11-2
cdr3_aa: CASSPGQANYGYTF
cdr3_nt: TGTGCCAGCAGCCCGGGACAGGCTAACTATGGCTACACCTTC

j_call: TRBJ2-7
d_call: TRBD2
v_call: TRBV28
cdr3_aa: CASRPSGFSYEQYF
cdr3_nt: TGTGCCAGCAGACCTAGCGGGTTCTCCTACGAGCAGTACTTC

j_call: TRBJ1-2
d_call: TRBD1
v_call: TRBV10-3
cdr3_aa: CAISGTGAHYGYTF
cdr3_nt: TGTGCCATCAGCGGGACAGGGGCTCACTATGGCTACACCTTC

j_call: TRBJ1-2
d_call: TRBD1
v_call: TRBV29-1
cdr3_aa: CSVGTGANFGGYTF
cdr3_nt: TGCAGCGTGGGGACAGGGGCCAACTTCGGAGGCTACACCTTC

j_call: TRBJ1-1
d_call: .
v_call: TRBV4-2
cdr3_aa: CASSLRYGEDTEAFF
cdr3_nt: TGTGCCAGCAGCCTCCGTTATGGGGAGGACACTGAAGCTTTCTTT

j_call: TRBJ1-3
d_call: .
v_call: TRBV28
cdr3_aa: CASSPPVISGNTIYF
cdr3_nt: TGTGCCAGCAGCCCCCCAGTAATCTCTGGAAACACCATATATTTT

j_call: TRBJ1-5
d_call: .
v_call: TRBV28
cdr3_aa: CASTSSPDGGSQHF
cdr3_nt: TGTGCCAGCACCAGTTCCCCGGACGGCGGGTCCCAGCATTTT

j_call: TRBJ1-6
d_call: .
v_call: TRBV5-6
cdr3_aa: CASSPSLNSPLHF
cdr3_nt: TGTGCCAGCAGCCCCTCCCTTAATTCACCCCTCCACTTT

j_call: TRBJ2-3
d_call: .
v_call: TRBV7-6
cdr3_aa: CASSLGGGRRGTDTQYF
cdr3_nt: TGTGCCAGCAGCTTAGGGGGTGGCAGGAGGGGTACAGATACGCAGTATTTT

j_call: TRBJ1-4
d_call: TRBD1
v_call: TRBV18
cdr3_aa: CASSPGQGFEKLFF
cdr3_nt: TGTGCCAGCTCACCGGGACAGGGTTTTGAAAAACTGTTTTTT

j_call: TRBJ2-3
d_call: TRBD2
v_call: TRBV10-3
cdr3_aa: CAISESAGGVTDTQYF
cdr3_nt: TGTGCCATCAGTGAGTCGGCGGGGGGAGTCACAGATACGCAGTATTTT

j_call: TRBJ2-7
d_call: .
v_call: TRBV18
cdr3_aa: CASSPVESYEQYF
cdr3_nt: TGTGCCAGCTCACCCGTGGAGAGCTACGAGCAGTACTTC

j_call: TRBJ1-2
d_call: TRBD1
v_call: TRBV6-5
cdr3_aa: CASRSDRYYGYTF
cdr3_nt: TGTGCCAGCAGATCGGACAGGTACTATGGCTACACCTTC

j_call: TRBJ2-7
d_call: TRBD1
v_call: TRBV5-1
cdr3_aa: CASSTDGTVYEQYF
cdr3_nt: TGCGCCAGCAGCACGGATGGGACAGTTTACGAGCAGTACTTC

j_call: TRBJ2-1
d_call: TRBD1
v_call: TRBV5-1
cdr3_aa: CASSRGGQRNEQFF
cdr3_nt: TGCGCCAGCAGCCGAGGGGGACAGAGGAATGAGCAGTTCTTC

j_call: TRBJ2-7
d_call: TRBD1
v_call: TRBV9
cdr3_aa: CASSEGTVSSYEQYF
cdr3_nt: TGTGCCAGCAGCGAGGGGACAGTTAGCTCCTACGAGCAGTACTTC

j_call: TRBJ1-2
d_call: .
v_call: TRBV11-1
cdr3_aa: CASSLGQSNYGYTF
cdr3_nt: TGTGCCAGCAGCTTAGGACAGTCGAACTATGGCTACACCTTC

j_call: TRBJ2-3
d_call: .
v_call: TRBV11-2
cdr3_aa: CASSFRGMEDTQYF
cdr3_nt: TGTGCCAGCAGCTTTCGGGGGATGGAAGATACGCAGTATTTT